This T cell receptor (beta chain) was sequenced in a study of OX40 agonist ivuxolimab in advanced cancers. The study's findings and limits: In CD8+ T cells, expanded clones were on average more numerous than in CD4+.

A word on this clone: Its antigen is still unknown. The germline gene is not matched at one end of the junction; a read error may be the cause.

The data were produced by immunoSEQ multiplex PCR, yet TCRdb's version contains in-frame clones alone and is incomplete. The data show about 73,000 clones, 90% seen once. The CDR3 runs 15 residues. Germline CDR1 is SGHRS and CDR2 is YFSETQ. The specimen comprised CD4+ or CD8+ T cells sorted from blood, sampled in a trial of the OX40 agonist ivuxolimab. This chain links TRBV5-1 with TRBJ2-5, with a tentative D call TRBD1 (5 bases). This clonotype was sampled from an adult with an advanced solid tumor such as melanoma, head and neck, liver or kidney cancer. The CDR3 bases are TGTGCCAGCAGTCTTAGACAGACAACTCAAGAGACCCAGTACTTC. Translation: CASSLRQTTQETQYF.